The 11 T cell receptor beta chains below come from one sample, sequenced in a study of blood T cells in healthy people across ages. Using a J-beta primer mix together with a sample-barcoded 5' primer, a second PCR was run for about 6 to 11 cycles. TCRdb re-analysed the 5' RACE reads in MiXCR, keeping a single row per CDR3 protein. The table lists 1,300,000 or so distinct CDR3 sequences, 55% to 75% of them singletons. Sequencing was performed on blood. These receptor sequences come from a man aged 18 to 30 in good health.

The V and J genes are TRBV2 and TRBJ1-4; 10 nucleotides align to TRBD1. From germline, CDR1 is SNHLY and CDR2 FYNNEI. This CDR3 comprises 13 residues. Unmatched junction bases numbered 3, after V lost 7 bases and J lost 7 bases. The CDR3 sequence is CASIRDRGEKLFF. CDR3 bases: TGTGCCAGCATTCGGGACAGGGGTGAAAAACTGTTTTTT.

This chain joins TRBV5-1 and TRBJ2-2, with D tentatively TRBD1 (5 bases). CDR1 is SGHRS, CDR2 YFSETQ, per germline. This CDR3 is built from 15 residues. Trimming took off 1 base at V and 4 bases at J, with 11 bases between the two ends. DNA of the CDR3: TGCGCCAGCAGCTTGACAGGTCTTGGCACCGGGGAGCTGTTTTTT. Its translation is CASSLTGLGTGELFF.

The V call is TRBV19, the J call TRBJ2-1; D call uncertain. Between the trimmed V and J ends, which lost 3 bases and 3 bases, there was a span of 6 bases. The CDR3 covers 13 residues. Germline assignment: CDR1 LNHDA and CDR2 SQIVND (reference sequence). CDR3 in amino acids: CASSIKDYNEQFF. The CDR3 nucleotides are TGTGCCAGTAGTATTAAGGACTACAATGAGCAGTTCTTC.

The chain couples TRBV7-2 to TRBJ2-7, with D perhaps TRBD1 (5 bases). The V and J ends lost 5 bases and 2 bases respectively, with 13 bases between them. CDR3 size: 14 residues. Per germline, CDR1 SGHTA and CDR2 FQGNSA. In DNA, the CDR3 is TGTGCCAGCAGCGTACAGGCCATTCCCTACGAGCAGTACTTC. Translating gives CASSVQAIPYEQYF.

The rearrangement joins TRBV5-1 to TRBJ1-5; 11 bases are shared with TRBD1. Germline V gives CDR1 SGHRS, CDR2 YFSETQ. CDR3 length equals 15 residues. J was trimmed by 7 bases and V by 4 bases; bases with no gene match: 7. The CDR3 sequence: CASSIGQGASQPQHF. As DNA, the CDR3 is TGCGCCAGCAGCATAGGACAGGGGGCGTCGCAGCCCCAGCATTTT.

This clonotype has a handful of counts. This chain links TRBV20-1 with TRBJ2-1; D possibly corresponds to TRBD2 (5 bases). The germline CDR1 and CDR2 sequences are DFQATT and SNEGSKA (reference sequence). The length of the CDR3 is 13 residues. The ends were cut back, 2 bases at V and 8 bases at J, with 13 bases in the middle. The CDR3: CSARRTPFYEQFF. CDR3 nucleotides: TGCAGTGCTAGACGGACTCCCTTCTATGAGCAGTTCTTC.

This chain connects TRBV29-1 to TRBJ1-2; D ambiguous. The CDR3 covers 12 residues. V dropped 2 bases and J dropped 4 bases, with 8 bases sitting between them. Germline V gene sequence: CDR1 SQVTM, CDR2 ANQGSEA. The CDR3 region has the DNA TGCAGCGTTGAATCGCCCTCCTATGGCTACACCTTC. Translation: CSVESPSYGYTF. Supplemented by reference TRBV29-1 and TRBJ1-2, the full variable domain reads SAVISQKPSRDICQRGTSLTIQCQVDSQVTMMFWYRQQPGQSLTLIATANQGSEATYESGFVIDKFPISRPNLTFSTLTVSNMSPEDSSIYLCSVESPSYGYTFGSGTRLTVV.

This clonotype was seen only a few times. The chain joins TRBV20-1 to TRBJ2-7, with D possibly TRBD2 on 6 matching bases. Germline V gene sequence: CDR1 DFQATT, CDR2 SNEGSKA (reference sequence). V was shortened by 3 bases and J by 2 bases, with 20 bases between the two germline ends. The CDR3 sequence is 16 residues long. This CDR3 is CSASTPVADPTYEQYF. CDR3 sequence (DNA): TGCAGTGCTAGCACGCCGGTAGCGGACCCTACCTACGAGCAGTACTTC.

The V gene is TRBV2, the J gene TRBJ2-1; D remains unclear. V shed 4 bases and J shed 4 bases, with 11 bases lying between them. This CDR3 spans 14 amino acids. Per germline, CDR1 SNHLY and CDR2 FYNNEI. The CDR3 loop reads CASSVLFMYNEQFF. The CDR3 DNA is TGTGCCAGCAGTGTTTTATTTATGTACAATGAGCAGTTCTTC. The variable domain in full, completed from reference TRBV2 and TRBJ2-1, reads EPEVTQTPSHQVTQMGQEVILRCVPISNHLYFYWYRQILGQKVEFLVSFYNNEISEKSEIFDDQFSVERPDGSNFTLKIRSTKLEDSAMYFCASSVLFMYNEQFFGPGTRLTVL.

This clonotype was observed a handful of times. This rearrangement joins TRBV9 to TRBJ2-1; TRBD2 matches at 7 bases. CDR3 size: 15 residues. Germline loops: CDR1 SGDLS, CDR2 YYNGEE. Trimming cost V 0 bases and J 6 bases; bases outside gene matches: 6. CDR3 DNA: TGTGCCAGCAGCGTAGATGCGACTAGCTTCAATGAGCAGTTCTTC. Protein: CASSVDATSFNEQFF.

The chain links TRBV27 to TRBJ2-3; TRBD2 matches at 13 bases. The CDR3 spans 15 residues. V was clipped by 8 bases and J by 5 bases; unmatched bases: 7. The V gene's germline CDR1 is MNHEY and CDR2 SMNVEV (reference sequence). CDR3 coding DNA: TGTGCCAGCCTCCCGACTAGCGGGGGGCGAGATACGCAGTATTTT. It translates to CASLPTSGGRDTQYF.